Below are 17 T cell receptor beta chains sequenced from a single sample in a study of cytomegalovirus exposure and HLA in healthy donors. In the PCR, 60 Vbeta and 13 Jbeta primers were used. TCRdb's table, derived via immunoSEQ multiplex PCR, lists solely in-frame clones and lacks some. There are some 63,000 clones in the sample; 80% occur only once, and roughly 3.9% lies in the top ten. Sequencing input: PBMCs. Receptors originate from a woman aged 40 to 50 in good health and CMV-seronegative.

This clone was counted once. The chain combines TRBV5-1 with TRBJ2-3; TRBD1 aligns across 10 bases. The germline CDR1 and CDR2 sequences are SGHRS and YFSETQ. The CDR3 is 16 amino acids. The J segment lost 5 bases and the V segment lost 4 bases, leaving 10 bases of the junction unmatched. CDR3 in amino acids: CASSPGTGAWGDTQYF. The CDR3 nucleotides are TGCGCCAGCAGCCCGGGGACAGGGGCATGGGGAGATACGCAGTATTTT.

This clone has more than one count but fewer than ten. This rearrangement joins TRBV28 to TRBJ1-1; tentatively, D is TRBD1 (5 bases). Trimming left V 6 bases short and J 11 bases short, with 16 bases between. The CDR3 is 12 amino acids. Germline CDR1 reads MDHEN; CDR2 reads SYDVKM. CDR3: CASSLRQIEAFF. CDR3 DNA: TGTGCCAGCAGCCTAAGACAGATTGAGGCTTTCTTT. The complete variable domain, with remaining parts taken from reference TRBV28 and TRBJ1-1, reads DVKVTQSSRYLVKRTGEKVFLECVQDMDHENMFWYRQDPGLGLRLIYFSYDVKMKEKGDIPEGYSVSREKKERFSLILESASTNQTSMYLCASSLRQIEAFFGQGTRLTVV.

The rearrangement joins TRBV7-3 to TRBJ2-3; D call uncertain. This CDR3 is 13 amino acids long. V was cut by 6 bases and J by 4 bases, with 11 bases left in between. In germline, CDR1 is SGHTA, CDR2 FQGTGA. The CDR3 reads CASSSYVSDTQYF. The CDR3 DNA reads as TGTGCCAGCAGTTCCTATGTTTCAGATACGCAGTATTTT.

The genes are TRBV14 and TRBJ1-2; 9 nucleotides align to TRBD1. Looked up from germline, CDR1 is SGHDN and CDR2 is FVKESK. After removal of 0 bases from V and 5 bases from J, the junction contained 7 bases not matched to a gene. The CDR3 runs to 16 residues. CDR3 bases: TGTGCCAGCAGCCAAGAGCCGGACAGGGGCCGATATGGCTACACCTTC. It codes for CASSQEPDRGRYGYTF.

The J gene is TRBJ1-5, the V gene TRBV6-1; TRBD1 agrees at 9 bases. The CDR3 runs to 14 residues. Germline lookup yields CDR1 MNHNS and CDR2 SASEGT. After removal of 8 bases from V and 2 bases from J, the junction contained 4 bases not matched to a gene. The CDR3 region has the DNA TGTGCCAGCTTGGACAGGGGAGGCAATCAGCCCCAGCATTTT. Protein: CASLDRGGNQPQHF.

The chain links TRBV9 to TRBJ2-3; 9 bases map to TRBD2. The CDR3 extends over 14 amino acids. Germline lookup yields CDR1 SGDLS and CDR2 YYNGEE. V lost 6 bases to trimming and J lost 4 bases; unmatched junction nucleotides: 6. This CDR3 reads CASKSGLAPDTQYF. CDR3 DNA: TGTGCCAGCAAGAGCGGACTAGCGCCAGATACGCAGTATTTT.

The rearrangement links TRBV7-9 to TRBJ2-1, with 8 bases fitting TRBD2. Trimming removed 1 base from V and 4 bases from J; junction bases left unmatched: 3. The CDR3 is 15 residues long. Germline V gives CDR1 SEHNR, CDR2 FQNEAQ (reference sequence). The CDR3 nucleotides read TGTGCCAGCAGCTTAGAGGTAGCGGGGTACAATGAGCAGTTCTTC. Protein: CASSLEVAGYNEQFF.

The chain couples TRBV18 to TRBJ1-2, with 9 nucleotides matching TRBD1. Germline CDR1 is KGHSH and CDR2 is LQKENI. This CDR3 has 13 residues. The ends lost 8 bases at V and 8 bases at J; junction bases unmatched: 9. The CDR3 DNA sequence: TGTGCCAGCGGCCGGGACAGGGTTCACGGCTACACCTTC. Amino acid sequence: CASGRDRVHGYTF.

CDR3: CASSTSGGTDTQYF. As DNA, the CDR3 is TGTGCCAGCAGTACTTCAGGGGGCACAGATACGCAGTATTTT. V and J are TRBV28 and TRBJ2-3, with D perhaps matching TRBD1 (6 bases). Germline loops: CDR1 MDHEN, CDR2 SYDVKM. The CDR3 loop spans 14 amino acids. V lost 5 bases and J 1 base, leaving 10 bases between the germline ends.

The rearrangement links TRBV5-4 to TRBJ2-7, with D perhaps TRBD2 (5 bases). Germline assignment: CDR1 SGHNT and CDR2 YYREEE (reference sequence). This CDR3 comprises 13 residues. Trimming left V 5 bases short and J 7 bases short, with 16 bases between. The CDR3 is CASSLGGLREQYF. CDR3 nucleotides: TGTGCCAGCAGTCTTGGAGGTCTGAGGGAGCAGTACTTC.

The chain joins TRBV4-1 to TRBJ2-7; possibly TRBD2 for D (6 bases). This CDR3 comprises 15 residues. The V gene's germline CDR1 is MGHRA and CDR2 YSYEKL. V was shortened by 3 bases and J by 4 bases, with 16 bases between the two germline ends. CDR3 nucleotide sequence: TGCGCCAGCAGCCAGAATATGGAGGGATCGTACGAGCAGTACTTC. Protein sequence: CASSQNMEGSYEQYF.

The CDR3, as DNA: TGCGCCAGCAGCCAAGGGGGAACAGGGTCTCTCTCTGGGGCCAACGTCCTGACTTTC. Protein product: CASSQGGTGSLSGANVLTF. The V call is TRBV4-1, the J call TRBJ2-6, with D possibly matching TRBD1 (6 bases). The germline V gene encodes CDR1 MGHRA and CDR2 YSYEKL. V lost 1 base, J lost 0 bases, and 16 bases lay in between. The CDR3 runs to 19 residues.

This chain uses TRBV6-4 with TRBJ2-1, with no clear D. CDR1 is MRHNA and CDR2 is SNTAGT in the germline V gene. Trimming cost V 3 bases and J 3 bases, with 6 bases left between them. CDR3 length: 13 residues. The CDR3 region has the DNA TGTGCCAGCAGTGAAGACAACTACAATGAGCAGTTCTTC. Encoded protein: CASSEDNYNEQFF.

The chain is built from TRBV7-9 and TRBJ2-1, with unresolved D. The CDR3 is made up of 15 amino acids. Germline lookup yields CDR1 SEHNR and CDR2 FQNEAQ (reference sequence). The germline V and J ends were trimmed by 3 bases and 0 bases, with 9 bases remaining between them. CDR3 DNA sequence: TGTGCCAGCAGCTTTCGAGCGAGCTCCTACAATGAGCAGTTCTTC. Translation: CASSFRASSYNEQFF.

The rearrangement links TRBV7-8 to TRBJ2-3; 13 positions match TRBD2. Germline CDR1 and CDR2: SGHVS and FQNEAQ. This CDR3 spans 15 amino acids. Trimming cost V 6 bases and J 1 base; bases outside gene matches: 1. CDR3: CASRLAGGGTDTQYF. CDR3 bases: TGTGCCAGCAGACTAGCGGGAGGGGGCACAGATACGCAGTATTTT.

The CDR3 DNA sequence: TGTGCCAGCAGTTTGGGTCGGGCTTCTAGGGGCTATGGCTACACCTTC. Translated: CASSLGRASRGYGYTF. This chain joins TRBV28 and TRBJ1-2, with D maybe TRBD1 (5 bases). This CDR3 spans 16 amino acids. CDR1 is MDHEN, CDR2 SYDVKM, per germline. Trimming cost V 3 bases and J 4 bases, with 18 bases left between them.

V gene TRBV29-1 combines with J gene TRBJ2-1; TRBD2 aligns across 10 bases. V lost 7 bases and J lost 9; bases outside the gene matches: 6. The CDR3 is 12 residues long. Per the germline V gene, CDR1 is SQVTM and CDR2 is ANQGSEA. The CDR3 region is CSDLAGESEQFF. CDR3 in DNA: TGCAGCGACCTAGCGGGAGAATCTGAGCAGTTCTTC.